This T cell receptor beta chain stems from a study of OX40 agonist ivuxolimab in advanced cancers. Regarding the complete study: The costimulatory receptor OX40 (CD134) was targeted by ivuxolimab, a fully human IgG2 agonistic monoclonal antibody. Intravenous ivuxolimab was administered to patients every 2 weeks at six dose levels: 0.01, 0.1, 0.3, 1.5, 3 and 10 mg/kg. Of the approximately 50 dose-escalation patients, hepatocellular carcinoma was present in some 19, melanoma in approximately 15, renal cell carcinoma in 9 and head and neck cancer in 9. In the dose-escalation cohort, roughly four fifths of patients were male, and the mean age was roughly 60 years, with a range of 23 to 79. Patients were allowed to have had prior anti-PD-1, anti-PD-L1 or anti-CTLA-4 therapy, and approximately 40% of the dose-escalation patients had previously received checkpoint inhibitors. Partial responses were achieved by three dose-escalation patients, of whom one had hepatocellular carcinoma and two had cutaneous melanoma. Peripheral TCRbeta sequencing was intended to test whether TCR sequence diversity was altered and clonal T-cell expansion was caused by ivuxolimab. The paper covers the monotherapy dose-escalation part of the phase I ivuxolimab trial, which included N of about 56 patients.

Patients with autoimmune disease history or receiving systemic immunosuppression were excluded from the trial. In every dose cohort, peripheral blood was drawn for TCR sequencing at baseline, cycle 4 day 1, and cycle 7 day 1. Samples came from an open-label, multicenter, first-in-human phase I dose-escalation trial of ivuxolimab. Adults with locally advanced or metastatic head and neck squamous cell, hepatocellular, melanoma or renal cell carcinoma were enrolled in the trial. Before TCR sequencing, CD4+ T cells and CD8+ T cells were sorted from peripheral blood as separate populations. The CDR3 numbers 12 residues from cysteine through phenylalanine. The retained sequence is limited to the CDR3, 36 bases, with the frame set at the first base. CDR1 and CDR2 were assigned from the germline V gene as SNHLY and FYNNEI. V drops 4 bases and J drops 5 bases, leaving 8 bases in between. Genomic DNA was extracted from sorted cells for sequencing of the TCRbeta CDR3 region. The immunoSEQ Assay was used for sequencing of TCRbeta CDR3 regions. The clones in this table, taken by TCRdb from immuneACCESS, are in-frame only. Not every clone is retained; where verified, under half of the shortfall comes from an unresolved V gene, and the cause of the rest is unknown. The sample has 98,000 or so clones on record, about 91% of them singletons. The ten largest clones capture 2.6% of the sample.

To note about this clone: It has no known antigen specificity. Base qualities are not recorded, but no much larger clone differs from it by a single base.

Study-wide findings and limitations: In the 0.1-3.0 mg/kg groups, partial responders were among the patients with the lowest normalized peripheral clonal expansion, particularly in CD8+ T cells. Antigen specificity was not determined for the clonally expanded peripheral T cells. After ivuxolimab, expanded clones were on average more numerous among CD8+ T cells than among CD4+ T cells. At doses from 0.1 to 3.0 mg/kg, clonal expansion was seen in both CD4+ and CD8+ blood T cells between baseline and week 6. Low levels of normalized T-cell clonal expansion were also seen in some patients who did not respond.

In this chain, TRBV2 is recombined with TRBJ2-5; the D gene remains uncertain. The receptor was isolated from an adult with an advanced solid tumor such as melanoma, head and neck, liver or kidney cancer. Sequences were derived from CD4+ or CD8+ T cells sorted from blood, sampled in a trial of the OX40 agonist ivuxolimab. The CDR3 sequence is CASSVWMETQYF. The nucleotides read TGTGCCAGCAGTGTTTGGATGGAGACCCAGTACTTC. Here the CDR3 is joined to the reference TRBV2 and TRBJ2-5 genes, and the full variable domain is: EPEVTQTPSHQVTQMGQEVILRCVPISNHLYFYWYRQILGQKVEFLVSFYNNEISEKSEIFDDQFSVERPDGSNFTLKIRSTKLEDSAMYFCASSVWMETQYFGPGTRLLVL.